Following are 15 T cell receptor beta chains from one sample sequenced in a study of human T cells and chemical hapten exposure. Specified time point: patch test 1, 2 weeks after DPC sensitization. Treatment indicated: therapeutic diphenylcyclopropenone sensitization with weekly scalp DPC. TCRdb re-called the RACE reads through MiXCR, storing one row per CDR3 protein. Among around 120,000 distinct CDR3 sequences, roughly an eighth were seen once, and the ten largest hold less than 0.95%. Sample: whole blood, taken in connection with sensitization to the hapten diphenylcyclopropenone (DPC). These receptor sequences come from a man aged 18 to 30 with alopecia areata. Some clones in this sample may be carry-over from other donors' samples.

The chain is built from TRBV7-6 and TRBJ1-1; D is uncertain. Germline values: CDR1 SGHVS, CDR2 FNYEAQ. Trimming removed 2 bases at V and 0 bases at J, with 10 bases between. The CDR3 is 15 residues long. CDR3 loop: CASSLIVEMNTEAFF. The CDR3 nucleotides read TGTGCCAGCAGCTTAATCGTGGAAATGAACACTGAAGCTTTCTTT.

This clonotype appeared many times. CDR3 DNA: TGTGCCAGCAGTAACGACAGGTCCTATTACAATCAGCCCCAGCATTTT. Its translation is CASSNDRSYYNQPQHF. This sequence joins TRBV6-8 and TRBJ1-5; TRBD1 is a possible D gene (6 bases). Trimming took 5 bases from V and 3 from J, leaving 17 bases between them. CDR1 and CDR2 (germline): MNHGY, SAAAGT. The CDR3 is 16 amino acids.

Only a few counts were recorded for this clonotype. This sequence joins TRBV5-1 and TRBJ1-1; D gene ambiguous. V lost 0 bases to trimming and J lost 11 bases, with 8 bases between them. Looked up from germline, CDR1 is SGHRS and CDR2 is YFSETQ. This CDR3 is built from 11 residues. The CDR3, as DNA: TGCGCCAGCAGCTTGGGGCAGAGGGCTTTCTTT. Amino acids: CASSLGQRAFF.

This clonotype has ten or more counts. The rearrangement joins TRBV9 to TRBJ2-5; 8 bases are shared with TRBD2. Looked up from germline, CDR1 is SGDLS and CDR2 is YYNGEE. V lost 0 bases to trimming and J lost 7 bases; unmatched junction nucleotides: 5. The CDR3 contains 14 residues. The CDR3 bases are TGTGCCAGCAGCGTAGCCGGGGGGGCCGGGACCCAGTACTTC. Residues: CASSVAGGAGTQYF.

This clonotype turned up a few times. This sequence joins TRBV29-1 and TRBJ1-1, with 7 bases identical to TRBD1. The germline V gene encodes CDR1 SQVTM and CDR2 ANQGSEA. V was pared by 3 bases and J by 4 bases, with 8 bases of the junction left unmatched. The CDR3 spans 14 residues. The CDR3 DNA reads TGCAGCGTTGATGGAGGGGGCGAGGGCACTGAAGCTTTCTTT. It specifies CSVDGGGEGTEAFF.

For the CDR3, the DNA is TGCGCCAGCAGCCAAGATTCGGGTAACTCCTACAATGAGCAGTTCTTC. Protein product: CASSQDSGNSYNEQFF. This chain connects TRBV4-1 to TRBJ2-1; D is unclear. CDR1 is MGHRA, CDR2 YSYEKL, per germline. This CDR3 spans 16 amino acids. Between the trimmed V and J ends, which lost 0 bases and 0 bases, there was a span of 9 bases.

V is TRBV9 and J is TRBJ2-3; 10 bases agree with TRBD2. The germline CDR1 and CDR2 sequences are SGDLS and YYNGEE. The CDR3 totals 16 residues. V shed 2 bases, J shed 3 bases, and the junction held 6 bases outside the gene matches. The CDR3 sequence is CASSVFIAGGTDTQYF. CDR3 DNA sequence: TGTGCCAGCAGCGTTTTCATAGCGGGGGGTACAGATACGCAGTATTTT.

This clonotype was picked up many times. The chain recombines TRBV9 with TRBJ1-1, with D unclear. The V and J ends lost 0 bases and 0 bases respectively, with 9 bases between them. The CDR3 loop spans 15 amino acids. CDR1 and CDR2 (germline): SGDLS, YYNGEE. CDR3 protein: CASSVVQSLNTEAFF. As DNA, the CDR3 is TGTGCCAGCAGCGTAGTTCAGTCGTTGAACACTGAAGCTTTCTTT.

This clonotype was detected a few times. The V and J genes are TRBV29-1 and TRBJ1-1; tentative D call: TRBD1 (5 bases). Looked up from germline, CDR1 is SQVTM and CDR2 is ANQGSEA. V lost 4 bases and J 1 base, leaving 7 bases between the germline ends. The CDR3 is 12 amino acids. For the CDR3, the DNA is TGCAGCGTTGTGACAGCGAACACTGAAGCTTTCTTT. It specifies CSVVTANTEAFF.

This clonotype was recorded a few times. This chain uses TRBV20-1 with TRBJ2-7; 8 bases are shared with TRBD1. CDR3 length: 13 amino acids. Germline trimming cut 0 bases from V and 6 bases from J; bases unmatched to any gene: 4. Germline V gene data show CDR1 as DFQATT and CDR2 as SNEGSKA (reference sequence). CDR3 amino acids: CSARDRGRLEQYF. The CDR3 bases are TGCAGTGCTAGAGACAGGGGGCGCCTCGAGCAGTACTTC.

The V call is TRBV5-4, the J call TRBJ2-6; D is ambiguous. This CDR3 has 13 residues. The germline gives CDR1 SGHNT, CDR2 YYREEE (reference sequence). The V and J ends lost 6 bases and 4 bases respectively, with 8 bases between them. The CDR3, as DNA: TGTGCCAGCAACAAGGCCGGGGCCAACGTCCTGACTTTC. Translating gives CASNKAGANVLTF.

This clonotype was seen a handful of times. The chain joins TRBV7-6 to TRBJ2-1; TRBD1 matches 10 bases. The V segment lost 5 bases and the J segment 3 bases; nucleotides outside the gene matches: 4. The CDR3 extends over 15 amino acids. Germline V gives CDR1 SGHVS, CDR2 FNYEAQ. The chain's CDR3 is CASSHGDRGYNEQFF. CDR3 coding DNA: TGTGCCAGCAGCCATGGGGACAGGGGCTACAATGAGCAGTTCTTC.

This clonotype was counted at least ten times. The chain joins TRBV27 to TRBJ2-5; 9 bases are shared with TRBD2. CDR1 is MNHEY and CDR2 is SMNVEV in the germline V gene (reference sequence). V lost 4 bases and J lost 4; bases outside the gene matches: 7. The CDR3 contains 15 residues. The CDR3 is CASSSLSGGRETQYF. DNA of the CDR3: TGTGCCAGCAGTTCCCTTAGCGGGGGAAGAGAGACCCAGTACTTC.

This clonotype came up a few times. The V gene is TRBV7-2, the J gene TRBJ2-2, with D possibly matching TRBD1 (6 bases). The CDR3 totals 16 residues. The ends were cut back, 5 bases at V and 5 bases at J, with 18 bases in the middle. Germline V gene data show CDR1 as SGHTA and CDR2 as FQGNSA. The CDR3 DNA sequence: TGTGCCAGCAGCACCCTAGGGGGTTTCGGAACCGGGGAGCTGTTTTTT. Translation: CASSTLGGFGTGELFF.

The table lists this clonotype with many counts. This sequence joins TRBV7-8 and TRBJ2-3; 7 bases fit TRBD2. V was clipped by 5 bases and J by 11 bases; unmatched bases: 7. This CDR3 spans 12 amino acids. Looked up from germline, CDR1 is SGHVS and CDR2 is FQNEAQ. This chain's CDR3 is CASSLLTSLQYF. CDR3 in DNA: TGTGCCAGCAGCCTCCTGACTAGCTTGCAGTATTTT.